Sequencing of this T cell receptor (beta chain) was carried out in a study of CD8 T cells in Susac syndrome (dated by TCRdb to between 2018 and 2021). Broadly, across the study: Of the Susac syndrome patients who were sequenced, about 6 had clinically active disease and fewer than ten were in clinical remission. Susac syndrome patients were therapy-naive, on corticosteroids (some also receiving IVIg), or on IVIg alone at blood withdrawal. The study used repertoire sequencing to test whether antigen drove CD8+ T cell activation and differentiation in Susac syndrome. Study-level results and caveats: No clonal expansion was detected in the CD4+ T cell repertoire of Susac syndrome patients. The TCR sequencing and HLA analysis was acknowledged to have included a relatively small number of individuals.

Remarks on this clonotype: Its antigen target is currently unknown. Nothing much larger sits one base from this clone, and base qualities are not available.

RNA was extracted using the RNeasy kit, and about 0.5 to 1 ug of the RNA was reverse transcribed with random hexamers. TCR beta CDR3 regions were amplified with the immunoSEQ multiplex PCR assay covering 54 Vbeta and 13 Jbeta segments. PCR amplification bias was corrected by using a synthetic template baseline for primer optimization and computational correction. Concerning the study's data processing: Reads were annotated to V, D and J genes per IMGT and analyzed with immunoSEQ Analyzer, keeping only productive sequences. To calculate clonality, Shannon entropy was normalized by log2 of the number of productive unique sequences and then subtracted from one. For each patient and control, public and private clones were evaluated within the 100 most prevalent clones. Susac-specific clones were defined as absent from healthy and MS cohorts, 850 to 1,300 published viral clones and other ImmuneACCESS disease sequences. TCRdb reworked the public reads: Q25 trimming with fastp, MiXCR clone assembly, productive beta chains retained. A single entry per CDR3 protein holds the most common genes and DNA from its merged rows. TCRdb assigned the V and J calls; the authors' analysis was not used. The sample includes roughly 180,000 distinct CDR3 sequences, with around 94% observed a single time. 0.099% of the sample goes to the ten largest clones.

From cysteine to phenylalanine, the CDR3 is 16 amino acids long. Kept here is only the CDR3 DNA, which spans 48 bases and is read in frame from base 1. The V end gives up 3 bases and the J end 3 bases, leaving 5 bases in the junction not matched to a gene. In the germline V gene, CDR1 corresponds to KGHSH and CDR2 to LQKENI. High-throughput TCR beta sequencing profiled peripheral blood CD8+ and CD4+ T cells from healthy donors, Susac syndrome patients and multiple sclerosis patients. The Susac syndrome patients fulfilled recently defined diagnostic criteria for definite or probable disease. Bulk CD8+ and CD4+ T cells were purified by magnetic negative isolation, whereas CD8+ TEMRA cells were enriched by FACS. Blood was drawn into EDTA tubes, processed within 24 hours, and PBMCs were isolated by density gradient centrifugation. PBMCs destined for TCR sequencing were cryopreserved in liquid nitrogen and later thawed in a 37 °C water bath. The sorted or isolated CD4+, CD8+ and CD8+ TEMRA cells had a purity of 90% or higher.

The chain is encoded by TRBV18 joined to TRBJ2-4; 10 middle bases align to TRBD1. The sample taken for sequencing was CD4+ T cells from PBMCs. The TCR was taken from a human donor with Susac syndrome. The CDR3 amino acid sequence is: CASSPQTGGVKNIQYF. The nucleotides are TGTGCCAGCTCACCTCAGACAGGGGGCGTCAAAAACATTCAGTACTTC.